A single sample gave rise to the 2 T cell receptor beta chains below, sequenced in a study of metastatic and nonmetastatic thyroid tumors. No treatment of any kind had been given to any patient before thyroid surgery. Using MiXCR, TCRdb re-called clones from the PCR reads. The data hold about 4,400 clones, with roughly 33% observed a single time. The sequenced sample was adjacent normal tissue. These receptors were taken from a male donor with papillary thyroid cancer or a benign thyroid nodule (not recorded which). Some clones in this sample may be carry-over from other donors' samples.

This chain links TRBV30 with TRBJ2-7, with 7 bases identical to TRBD2. This CDR3 spans 15 amino acids. Per germline, CDR1 GTSNPN and CDR2 SVGIG (reference sequence). The trim removed 0 bases at V and 3 bases at J, leaving 8 bases unmatched. CDR3 coding DNA: TGTGCCTGGAGTGTTGGAGCGGGAAGGAGCTACGAGCAGTACTTC. Its protein product is CAWSVGAGRSYEQYF.

This rearrangement joins TRBV2 to TRBJ2-3; possibly TRBD2 for D (6 bases). The CDR3 runs 14 residues. Germline lookup yields CDR1 SNHLY and CDR2 FYNNEI. The V end was cut by 6 bases, the J end by 5 bases, with 15 bases between. The CDR3, as DNA: TGTGCCAGCAGCCCGGGAGCACTTCGAGATACGCAGTATTTT. Translation: CASSPGALRDTQYF.